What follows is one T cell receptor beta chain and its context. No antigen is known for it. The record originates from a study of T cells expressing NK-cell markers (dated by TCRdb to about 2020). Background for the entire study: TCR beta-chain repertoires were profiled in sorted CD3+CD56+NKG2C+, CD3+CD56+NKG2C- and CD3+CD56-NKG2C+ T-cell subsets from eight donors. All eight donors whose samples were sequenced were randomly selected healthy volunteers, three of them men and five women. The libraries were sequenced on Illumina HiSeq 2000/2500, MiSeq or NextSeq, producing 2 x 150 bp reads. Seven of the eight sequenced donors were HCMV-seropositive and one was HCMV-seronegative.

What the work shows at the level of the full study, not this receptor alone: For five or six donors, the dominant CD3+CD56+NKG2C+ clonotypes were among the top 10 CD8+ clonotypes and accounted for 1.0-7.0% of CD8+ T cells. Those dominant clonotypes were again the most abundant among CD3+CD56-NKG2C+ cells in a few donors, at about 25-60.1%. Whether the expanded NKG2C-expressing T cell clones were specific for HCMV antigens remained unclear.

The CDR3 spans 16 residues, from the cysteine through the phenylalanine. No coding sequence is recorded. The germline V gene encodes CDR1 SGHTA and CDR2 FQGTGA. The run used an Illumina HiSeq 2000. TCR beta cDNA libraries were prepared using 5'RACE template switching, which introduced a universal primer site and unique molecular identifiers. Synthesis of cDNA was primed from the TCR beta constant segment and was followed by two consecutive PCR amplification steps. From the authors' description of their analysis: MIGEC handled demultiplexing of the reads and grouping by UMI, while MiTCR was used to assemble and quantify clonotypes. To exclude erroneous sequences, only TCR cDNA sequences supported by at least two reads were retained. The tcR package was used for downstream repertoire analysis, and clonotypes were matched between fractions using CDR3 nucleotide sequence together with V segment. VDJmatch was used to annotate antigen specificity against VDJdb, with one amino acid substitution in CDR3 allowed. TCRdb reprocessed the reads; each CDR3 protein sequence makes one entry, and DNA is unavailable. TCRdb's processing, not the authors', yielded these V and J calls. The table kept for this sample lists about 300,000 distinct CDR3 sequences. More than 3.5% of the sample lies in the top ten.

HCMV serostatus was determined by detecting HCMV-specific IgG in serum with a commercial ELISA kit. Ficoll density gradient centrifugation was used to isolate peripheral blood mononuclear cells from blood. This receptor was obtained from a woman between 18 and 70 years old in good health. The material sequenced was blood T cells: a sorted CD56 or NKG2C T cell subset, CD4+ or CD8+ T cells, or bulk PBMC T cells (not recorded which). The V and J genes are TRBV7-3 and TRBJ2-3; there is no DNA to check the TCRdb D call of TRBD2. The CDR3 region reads CASSSQAGGNADTQYF.